This TCR beta chain was sequenced for a study of T cells after yellow fever vaccination. This clonotype was seen at least ten times. Its antigen is not identified. Study results and limitations: Post-booster repertoires contained most primary-vaccination clones again (roughly 96% CD4, approximately 88% CD8). The bulk population could contribute abundant contaminating clonotypes to FACS-sorted repertoires.

Germline CDR1 MNHEY, CDR2 SMNVEV (reference sequence). V lost 6 bases, J lost 1 base, and 5 bases stayed unmatched. This CDR3 is 14 amino acids long. TCRdb itself ran the 5' RACE reads through MiXCR, one entry per CDR3 protein. The sample yields about 220,000 distinct CDR3 sequences, around 3.1% seen once. This sequence joins TRBV27 and TRBJ2-5; TRBD1 aligns across 7 bases. This clonotype was sampled from a man aged 18 to 29 who received the YFV17D yellow fever vaccine. The starting material was CD4+ T cells sorted from PBMCs, obtained 10 days after the yellow fever booster vaccination. As DNA, the CDR3 is TGTGCCAGCAGCCTGACAGGGAGCCAAGAGACCCAGTACTTC. Translation gives CASSLTGSQETQYF.